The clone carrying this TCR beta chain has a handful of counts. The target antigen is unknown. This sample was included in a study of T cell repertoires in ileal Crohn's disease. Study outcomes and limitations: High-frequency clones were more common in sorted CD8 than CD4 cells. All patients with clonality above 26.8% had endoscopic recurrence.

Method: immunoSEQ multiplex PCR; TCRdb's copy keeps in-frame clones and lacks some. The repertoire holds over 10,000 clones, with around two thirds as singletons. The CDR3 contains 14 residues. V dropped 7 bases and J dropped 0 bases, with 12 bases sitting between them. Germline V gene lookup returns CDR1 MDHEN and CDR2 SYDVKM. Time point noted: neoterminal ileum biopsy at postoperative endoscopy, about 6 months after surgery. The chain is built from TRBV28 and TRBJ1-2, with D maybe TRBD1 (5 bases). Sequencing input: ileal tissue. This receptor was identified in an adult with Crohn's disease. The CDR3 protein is CASTPGGANYGYTF. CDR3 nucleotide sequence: TGTGCCAGCACCCCGGGAGGGGCTAACTATGGCTACACCTTC.